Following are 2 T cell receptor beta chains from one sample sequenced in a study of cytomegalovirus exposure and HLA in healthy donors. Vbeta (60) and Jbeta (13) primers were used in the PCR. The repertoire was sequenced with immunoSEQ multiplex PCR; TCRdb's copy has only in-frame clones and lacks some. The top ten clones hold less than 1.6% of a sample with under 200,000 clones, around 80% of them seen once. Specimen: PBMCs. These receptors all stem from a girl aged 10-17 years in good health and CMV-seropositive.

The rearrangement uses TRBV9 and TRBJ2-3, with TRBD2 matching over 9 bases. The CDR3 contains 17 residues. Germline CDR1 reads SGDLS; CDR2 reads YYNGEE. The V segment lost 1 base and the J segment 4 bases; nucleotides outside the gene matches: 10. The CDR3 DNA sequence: TGTGCCAGCAGCGTATGGGGAGCGGGAGGAGGCTCAGATACGCAGTATTTT. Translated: CASSVWGAGGGSDTQYF.

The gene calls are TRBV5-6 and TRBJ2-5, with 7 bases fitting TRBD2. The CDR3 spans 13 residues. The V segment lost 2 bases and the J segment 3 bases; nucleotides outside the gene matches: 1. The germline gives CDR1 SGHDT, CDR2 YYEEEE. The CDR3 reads CASSFRGEETQYF. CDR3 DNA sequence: TGTGCCAGCAGCTTTCGGGGGGAAGAGACCCAGTACTTC.